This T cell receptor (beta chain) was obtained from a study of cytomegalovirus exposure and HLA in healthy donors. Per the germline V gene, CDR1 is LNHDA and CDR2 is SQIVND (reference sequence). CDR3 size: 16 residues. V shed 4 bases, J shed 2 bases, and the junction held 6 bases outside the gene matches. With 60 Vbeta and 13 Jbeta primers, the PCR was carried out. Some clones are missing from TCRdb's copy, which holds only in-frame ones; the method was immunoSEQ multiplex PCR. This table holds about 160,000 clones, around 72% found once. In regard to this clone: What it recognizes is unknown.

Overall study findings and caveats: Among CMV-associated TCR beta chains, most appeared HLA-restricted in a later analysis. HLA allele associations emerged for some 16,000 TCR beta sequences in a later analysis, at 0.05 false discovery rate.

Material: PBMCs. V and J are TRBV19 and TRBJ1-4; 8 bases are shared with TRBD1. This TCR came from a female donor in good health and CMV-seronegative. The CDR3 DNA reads TGTGCCAGTAGTACGCATAGGACAGGGACTAATGAAAAACTGTTTTTT. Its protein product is CASSTHRTGTNEKLFF.